This TCR beta chain was captured in a study of radiation and T cells in renal cell carcinoma. The wider study: Nephrectomy followed 15 Gy stereotactic body radiation by 4 weeks.

Here immunoSEQ multiplex PCR was the method, and the copy in TCRdb shows in-frame clones only, minus some. In the table there are about 120,000 clones, over 75% of which are singletons. Time point: blood 2 weeks post-SBRT. The treatment here: 15 Gy SBRT to primary tumor, nephrectomy 4 weeks later. Radiation-treated patients gave blood at baseline, week 2 and week 4. Trimming shortened V by 2 bases and J by 7 bases, and 14 bases separated the two germline ends. This CDR3 is built from 14 residues. The germline V gene encodes CDR1 SGHTA and CDR2 FQGNSA. In the case of this clone: Its cognate antigen is unknown.

Study conclusions and caveats: Baseline intratumoral clonotype presence is unknown without pretreatment biopsies. From baseline, blood top tumor clonotypes peaked at 2 weeks post-radiation.

The sequence came from a man in his fifties or sixties with renal cell carcinoma. The sample consisted of blood, taken from a patient whose treatment included radiotherapy and nephrectomy. This chain links TRBV7-2 with TRBJ2-5; the D gene is possibly TRBD1 (6 bases). The CDR3 reads CASSLFTGSATQYF. The DNA of the CDR3 is TGTGCCAGCAGCTTATTTACAGGGTCGGCGACCCAGTACTTC.